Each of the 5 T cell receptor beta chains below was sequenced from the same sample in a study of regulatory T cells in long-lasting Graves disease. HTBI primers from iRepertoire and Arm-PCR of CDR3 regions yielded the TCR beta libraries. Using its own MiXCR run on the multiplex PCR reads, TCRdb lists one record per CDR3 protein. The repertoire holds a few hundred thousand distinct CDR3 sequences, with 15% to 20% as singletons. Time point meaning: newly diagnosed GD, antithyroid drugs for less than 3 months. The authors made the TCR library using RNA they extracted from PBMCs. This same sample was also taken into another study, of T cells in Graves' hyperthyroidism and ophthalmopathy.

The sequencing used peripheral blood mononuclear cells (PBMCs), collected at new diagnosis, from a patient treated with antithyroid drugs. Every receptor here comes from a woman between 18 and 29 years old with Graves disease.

This CDR3 reads CASSPEQGGHNSPLHF. In DNA form, the CDR3 reads TGTGCCAGCTCACCCGAACAGGGGGGCCATAATTCACCCCTCCACTTT. The V and J genes are TRBV18 and TRBJ1-6; TRBD1 aligns across 8 bases. The J segment lost 5 bases and the V segment lost 3 bases, leaving 6 bases of the junction unmatched. Germline CDR1 is KGHSH and CDR2 is LQKENI. The CDR3 covers 16 residues.

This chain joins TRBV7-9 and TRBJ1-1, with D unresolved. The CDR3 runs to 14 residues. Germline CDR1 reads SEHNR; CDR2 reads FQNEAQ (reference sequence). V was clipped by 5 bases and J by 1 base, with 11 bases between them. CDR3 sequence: CASSPGRANTEAFF. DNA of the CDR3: TGTGCCAGCAGCCCCGGACGGGCGAACACTGAAGCTTTCTTT. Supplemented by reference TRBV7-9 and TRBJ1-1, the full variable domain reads DTGVSQNPRHKITKRGQNVTFRCDPISEHNRLYWYRQTLGQGPEFLTYFQNEAQLEKSRLLSDRFSAERPKGSFSTLEIQRTEQGDSAMYLCASSPGRANTEAFFGQGTRLTVV.

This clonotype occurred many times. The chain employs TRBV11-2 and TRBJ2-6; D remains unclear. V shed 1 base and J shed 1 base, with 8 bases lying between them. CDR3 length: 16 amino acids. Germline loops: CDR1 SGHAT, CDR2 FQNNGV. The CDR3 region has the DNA TGTGCCAGCAGCTTAGGTTCGGCGTCTGGGGCCAACGTCCTGACTTTC. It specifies CASSLGSASGANVLTF. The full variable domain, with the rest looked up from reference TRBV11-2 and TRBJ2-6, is EAGVAQSPRYKIIEKRQSVAFWCNPISGHATLYWYQQILGQGPKLLIQFQNNGVVDDSQLPKDRFSAERLKGVDSTLKIQPAKLEDSAVYLCASSLGSASGANVLTFGAGSRLTVL.

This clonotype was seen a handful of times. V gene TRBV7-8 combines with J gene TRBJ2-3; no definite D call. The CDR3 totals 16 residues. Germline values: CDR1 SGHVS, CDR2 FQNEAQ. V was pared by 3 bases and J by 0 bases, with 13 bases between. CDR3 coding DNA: TGTGCCAGCAGCTTGGGGTGGATCTCTAGCACAGATACGCAGTATTTT. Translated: CASSLGWISSTDTQYF.

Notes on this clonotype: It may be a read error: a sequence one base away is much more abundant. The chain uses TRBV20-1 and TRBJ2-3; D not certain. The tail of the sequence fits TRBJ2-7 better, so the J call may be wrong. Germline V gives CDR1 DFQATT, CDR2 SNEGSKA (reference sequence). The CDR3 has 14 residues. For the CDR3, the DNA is TGCAGTGCGCCCAGCCCATCAGCAGACAATGAGCAGTACTTC. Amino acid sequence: CSAPSPSADNEQYF.